Below are 20 T cell receptor beta chains sequenced from a single sample in a study of shared clonotypes between healthy human individuals. Sequencing used immunoSEQ multiplex PCR; TCRdb keeps in-frame clones, though not all of them. The profile shows about 490,000 clones, about 82% of them singletons. Sequenced: PBMCs. Receptors originate from a woman in her 40s in good health. Some clones in this sample may be carry-over from other donors' samples.

The V call is TRBV18, the J call TRBJ2-2; TRBD1 agrees at 9 bases. CDR3 size: 15 residues. V lost 1 base to trimming and J lost 6 bases; unmatched junction nucleotides: 3. Germline CDR1 reads KGHSH; CDR2 reads LQKENI. The CDR3 DNA reads TGTGCCAGCTCACCACTGGGACAGGGTGCCGGGGAGCTGTTTTTT. This encodes CASSPLGQGAGELFF.

This clone has only one observation. At the DNA level, this CDR3 is encoded by other sequences in the same sample as well. This chain connects TRBV5-4 to TRBJ2-7; 8 bases agree with TRBD1. V trimming: 2 bases; J trimming: 3 bases; junction bases outside the gene matches: 1. The CDR3 totals 13 residues. CDR1 is SGHNT, CDR2 YYREEE, per germline (reference sequence). CDR3 region: CASSLDRGYEQYF. The DNA of the CDR3 is TGTGCCAGCAGCTTAGACAGGGGCTACGAGCAGTACTTC.

The chain couples TRBV7-9 to TRBJ2-5, with a possible D match to TRBD2 (6 bases). CDR1 is SEHNR and CDR2 is FQNEAQ in the germline V gene (reference sequence). The CDR3 is 16 amino acids. Deletions cut 5 bases from V and 3 bases from J, with 19 bases between. The CDR3 nucleotides are TGTGCCAGCAGCGCACCTGTAGCGGAAGTGAAAGAGACCCAGTACTTC. Protein sequence: CASSAPVAEVKETQYF. The variable domain in full, completed from reference TRBV7-9 and TRBJ2-5, reads DTGVSQNPRHKITKRGQNVTFRCDPISEHNRLYWYRQTLGQGPEFLTYFQNEAQLEKSRLLSDRFSAERPKGSFSTLEIQRTEQGDSAMYLCASSAPVAEVKETQYFGPGTRLLVL.

V and J are TRBV19 and TRBJ2-7; 11 positions agree with TRBD2. V lost 6 bases, J lost 3 bases, and 4 bases stayed unmatched. This CDR3 has 14 amino acids. Germline V gene lookup returns CDR1 LNHDA and CDR2 SQIVND (reference sequence). The CDR3 here is CASSRTSGYYEQYF. In DNA form, the CDR3 reads TGTGCCAGTAGCAGGACTAGCGGGTACTACGAGCAGTACTTC. Together with reference TRBV19 and TRBJ2-7, the CDR3 gives the full variable domain: DGGITQSPKYLFRKEGQNVTLSCEQNLNHDAMYWYRQDPGQGLRLIYYSQIVNDFQKGDIAEGYSVSREKKESFPLTVTSAQKNPTAFYLCASSRTSGYYEQYFGPGTRLTVT.

The sample holds a few counts of this clone. The chain recombines TRBV28 with TRBJ2-7; D might be TRBD1 (5 bases). Germline assignment: CDR1 MDHEN and CDR2 SYDVKM. The germline V and J ends were trimmed by 6 bases and 0 bases, with 15 bases remaining between them. This CDR3 spans 15 amino acids. This chain's CDR3 is CASSWQGVRSYEQYF. The CDR3 bases are TGTGCCAGCAGCTGGCAGGGTGTTCGCTCCTACGAGCAGTACTTC.

The chain couples TRBV2 to TRBJ2-1; the D gene is possibly TRBD2 (6 bases). Trimming pared 6 bases from V and 10 bases from J, leaving 16 bases between. The CDR3 has 13 residues. CDR1 and CDR2 from the germline V gene are SNHLY and FYNNEI. The CDR3 DNA reads TGTGCCAGCAGGGCGGGACCTCTCTCGGAGCAGTTCTTC. Translation: CASRAGPLSEQFF.

The chain couples TRBV7-9 to TRBJ2-1; 10 bases line up with TRBD2. The CDR3 totals 15 residues. V trimming: 5 bases; J trimming: 8 bases; junction bases outside the gene matches: 9. Per the germline V gene, CDR1 is SEHNR and CDR2 is FQNEAQ (reference sequence). The CDR3 coding sequence is TGTGCCAGCAGCAAGCCGGGACTAGCGACGGATGAGCAGTTCTTC. This sequence encodes CASSKPGLATDEQFF.

The chain combines TRBV5-1 with TRBJ2-6; 8 bases map to TRBD2. The CDR3 extends over 18 amino acids. CDR1 and CDR2 (germline): SGHRS, YFSETQ. V lost 4 bases, J lost 0 bases, and 9 bases stayed unmatched. The DNA of the CDR3 is TGCGCCAGCAGCCTCTCTAGCGGGCTGAGCTCTGGGGCCAACGTCCTGACTTTC. Translation gives CASSLSSGLSSGANVLTF.

The rearrangement uses TRBV5-8 and TRBJ1-5; no reliable D call. This CDR3 comprises 15 residues. V dropped 0 bases and J dropped 6 bases, with 13 bases sitting between them. Germline V CDR1 and CDR2: SGHTS, YDEGEE. CDR3 DNA sequence: TGTGCCAGCAGCTTGGGGGCAGGCAGAGGTCAGCCCCAGCATTTT. This translates into CASSLGAGRGQPQHF.

The chain recombines TRBV10-1 with TRBJ2-5, with 7 bases lining up with TRBD1. V lost 2 bases, J lost 2 bases, and 2 bases stayed unmatched. Germline V gives CDR1 WNHNN, CDR2 SYGVQD (reference sequence). The CDR3 totals 14 residues. For the CDR3, the DNA is TGCGCCAGCAGTGAGGGGACAGCTCAAGAGACCCAGTACTTC. Translated, it gives CASSEGTAQETQYF.

V and J are TRBV5-6 and TRBJ2-2; D may be TRBD2 (6 bases). This CDR3 region has 15 residues. CDR1 is SGHDT and CDR2 is YYEEEE in the germline V gene. The germline V and J ends were trimmed by 2 bases and 0 bases, with 8 bases remaining between them. The CDR3 spells CASSFGTANTGELFF. CDR3 nucleotides: TGTGCCAGCAGCTTCGGGACTGCGAACACCGGGGAGCTGTTTTTT.

J is TRBJ2-7 and V is TRBV7-2; D is possibly TRBD1 (6 bases). V was trimmed by 2 bases and J by 7 bases, leaving 18 bases between them. Germline V gene lookup returns CDR1 SGHTA and CDR2 FQGNSA. The CDR3 spans 15 residues. The CDR3 loop is CASSLRQGRIGEQYF. The CDR3 region has the DNA TGTGCCAGCAGCTTACGTCAGGGGCGTATCGGTGAGCAGTACTTC. Complete variable domain (other parts from reference TRBV7-2 and TRBJ2-7): GAGVSQSPSNKVTEKGKDVELRCDPISGHTALYWYRQSLGQGLEFLIYFQGNSAPDKSGLPSDRFSAERTGGSVSTLTIQRTQQEDSAVYLCASSLRQGRIGEQYFGPGTRLTVT.

On this clone: The likely explanation is a read error, given a far larger clone one base away. The genes are TRBV7-9 and TRBJ2-7; D ambiguous. Trimming took off 1 base at V and 3 bases at J, with 10 bases between the two ends. CDR3 length: 14 amino acids. CDR1 and CDR2 from the germline V gene are SEHNR and FQNEAQ (reference sequence). The CDR3 bases are TGTGCCAGCAGCTTAGTAGGGATCAGCTACGAGCAGTACTTC. Amino acid sequence: CASSLVGISYEQYF.

The chain combines TRBV5-4 with TRBJ1-2; D might be TRBD1 (6 bases). The CDR3 is made up of 15 amino acids. V lost 3 bases to trimming and J lost 8 bases, with 20 bases between them. The V gene's germline CDR1 is SGHNT and CDR2 YYREEE (reference sequence). CDR3 sequence: CASSWDTLSSGGYTF. DNA for the CDR3: TGTGCCAGCAGCTGGGACACCTTATCTTCAGGGGGCTACACCTTC.

This clone was seen just once. The chain employs TRBV10-2 and TRBJ1-4, with a weak D call TRBD1 (6 bases). Germline-derived CDR1 and CDR2 are WSHSY and SAAADI. This CDR3 spans 14 amino acids. V lost 5 bases, J lost 6 bases, and 13 bases lay in between. The CDR3 coding sequence is TGCGCCAGCAGTTGGGGGGGCTTGGATGAAAAACTGTTTTTT. It yields the protein CASSWGGLDEKLFF.

The chain carries TRBV4-1 and TRBJ2-3; D remains ambiguous. V lost 5 bases and J lost 2, with 17 bases in between. The CDR3 loop spans 16 amino acids. CDR1 is MGHRA, CDR2 YSYEKL, per germline. CDR3 in amino acids: CASSSTPGGYTDTQYF. The CDR3 nucleotides are TGCGCCAGCAGCTCTACGCCGGGCGGCTACACAGATACGCAGTATTTT.

This clone came up once. The chain recombines TRBV7-2 with TRBJ2-7; either TRBD1 or TRBD2 may supply D (5 bases each). Germline loops: CDR1 SGHTA, CDR2 FQGNSA. Trimming pared 3 bases from V and 0 bases from J, leaving 12 bases between. The CDR3 length is 15 residues. CDR3: CASSFGDPSSYEQYF. CDR3 coding DNA: TGTGCCAGCAGCTTCGGGGACCCGAGCTCCTACGAGCAGTACTTC.

The J gene is TRBJ1-1, the V gene TRBV6-5; no clear D. Germline V CDR1 and CDR2: MNHEY, SVGAGI. There are 13 residues in the CDR3. Trimming took 6 bases from V and 0 from J, leaving 8 bases between them. The CDR3 here is CASRRVMNTEAFF. Here the CDR3 DNA reads TGTGCCAGCAGGAGAGTCATGAACACTGAAGCTTTCTTT.

The chain carries TRBV27 and TRBJ2-6; TRBD1 agrees at 10 bases. The CDR3 has 18 amino acids. After removal of 5 bases from V and 0 bases from J, the junction contained 7 bases not matched to a gene. Germline assignment: CDR1 MNHEY and CDR2 SMNVEV (reference sequence). CDR3 loop: CASSPGQGGTSGANVLTF. The CDR3 bases are TGTGCCAGCAGTCCAGGACAGGGGGGCACCTCTGGGGCCAACGTCCTGACTTTC.

This chain connects TRBV7-9 to TRBJ2-5; no reliable D call. This CDR3 is 11 amino acids long. V was pared by 5 bases and J by 9 bases, with 10 bases between. Germline V gene sequence: CDR1 SEHNR, CDR2 FQNEAQ (reference sequence). The CDR3 DNA sequence: TGTGCCAGCAGCCTCTCTGGGCCCCAGTACTTC. Translated: CASSLSGPQYF.